Listed below are T cell receptor beta chains from one sample, sequenced in a study of T cell repertoires in ileal Crohn's disease. TCRdb keeps only in-frame clones here, not all; method: immunoSEQ multiplex PCR. The sample contains about 17,000 clones, more than 75% of which appear only once. The source material was ileal tissue. The receptors come from an adult with Crohn's disease. Each CDR3 is given with its conserved first and last residue. The D gene is left open where the match is weak. Size tells how often a clone was seen (once, few, many) or the class of an expanded clone, and some rows leave it out.

d_gene | j_gene | abundance | v_gene | CDR3aa | CDR3nt
TRBD2 | TRBJ2-1 | NA | TRBV5-6 | CASSPTGLARIGEQFF | TGTGCCAGCAGCCCCACCGGACTAGCGAGAATTGGTGAGCAGTTCTTC
TRBD2 | TRBJ2-7 | NA | TRBV28 | CASSSGTSGSTHEQYF | TGTGCCAGCAGTTCCGGGACTAGCGGGAGCACCCACGAGCAGTACTTC
TRBD1 | TRBJ2-2 | NA | TRBV5-4 | CASSSRAGGFSGELFF | TGTGCCAGCAGCTCCAGAGCAGGGGGCTTTAGCGGGGAGCTGTTTTTT
TRBD1 | TRBJ1-2 | NA | TRBV28 | CASSPQGATVGYTF | TGTGCCAGCAGCCCCCAGGGGGCGACGGTTGGCTACACCTTC
NA | TRBJ2-7 | NA | TRBV28 | CASRDARTYEQYF | TGTGCCAGCCGGGACGCGAGAACCTACGAGCAGTACTTC
TRBD2 | TRBJ2-3 | NA | TRBV11-2 | CASSSLAGGTDTQYF | TGTGCCAGCAGCTCCTTAGCGGGAGGCACAGATACGCAGTATTTT
NA | TRBJ2-2 | NA | TRBV28 | CASSLAGIGTGELFF | TGTGCCAGCAGTTTGGCGGGGATTGGCACCGGGGAGCTGTTTTTT
NA | TRBJ2-6 | NA | TRBV19 | CASTDGYSGANVLTF | TGTGCCAGTACAGACGGTTACTCTGGGGCCAACGTCCTGACTTTC
TRBD1 | TRBJ1-2 | NA | TRBV6-4 | CASSDSTGASYGYTF | TGTGCCAGCAGTGACTCGACAGGGGCAAGCTATGGCTACACCTTC
TRBD1 | TRBJ1-5 | NA | TRBV5-1 | CASSSDRNNQPQHF | TGCGCCAGCAGCTCGGACAGGAACAATCAGCCCCAGCATTTT
TRBD1 | TRBJ2-5 | NA | TRBV5-1 | CARKRGHQETQYF | TGCGCCAGGAAGAGGGGGCACCAAGAGACCCAGTACTTC
NA | TRBJ1-2 | NA | TRBV29-1 | CSTFPQGGGYTF | TGCAGCACGTTCCCACAGGGAGGGGGCTACACCTTC
TRBD2 | TRBJ2-7 | NA | TRBV4-3 | CASSAGLAGLEQYF | TGCGCCAGCAGCGCCGGACTAGCGGGGCTCGAGCAGTACTTC
TRBD1 | TRBJ1-4 | NA | TRBV6-5 | CASRTGTGREKLFF | TGTGCCAGCAGAACCGGGACAGGTCGTGAAAAACTGTTTTTT
TRBD1 | TRBJ2-1 | NA | TRBV5-1 | CASSSELGQGYNEQFF | TGCGCCAGCAGCTCGGAACTGGGACAGGGCTACAATGAGCAGTTCTTC
TRBD2 | TRBJ2-1 | few | TRBV7-3 | CASSFSGSSYNEQFF | TGTGCCAGCAGCTTTAGCGGGAGCTCCTACAATGAGCAGTTCTTC
NA | TRBJ2-7 | NA | TRBV14 | CASSIRGQVGEQYF | TGTGCCAGCAGCATCCGGGGTCAAGTCGGCGAGCAGTACTTC
NA | TRBJ2-6 | few | TRBV27 | CASSLSRGFVGANVLTF | TGTGCCAGCAGTTTAAGCAGGGGTTTTGTCGGGGCCAACGTCCTGACTTTC
TRBD1 | TRBJ1-4 | NA | TRBV5-1 | CASSLDRGGREKLFF | TGCGCCAGCAGCTTGGACAGGGGAGGAAGGGAAAAACTGTTTTTT
NA | TRBJ1-1 | few | TRBV18 | CASSPGVTMNTEAFF | TGTGCCAGCTCACCGGGCGTCACCATGAACACTGAAGCTTTCTTT
TRBD1 | TRBJ1-2 | NA | TRBV2 | CASDLGQSYGYTF | TGTGCCAGCGATCTGGGACAGTCCTATGGCTACACCTTC
NA | TRBJ2-7 | NA | TRBV27 | CASSSNYEQYF | TGTGCCAGCAGTTCGAACTACGAGCAGTACTTC
TRBD2 | TRBJ2-1 | once | TRBV7-7 | CASSLGSGGKNEQFF | TGTGCCAGCAGCTTAGGAAGCGGGGGGAAGAATGAGCAGTTCTTC
TRBD2 | TRBJ2-3 | NA | TRBV5-4 | CASSLNRGGASSTDTQYF | TGTGCCAGCAGCTTGAATCGCGGGGGGGCCTCTAGCACAGATACGCAGTATTTT